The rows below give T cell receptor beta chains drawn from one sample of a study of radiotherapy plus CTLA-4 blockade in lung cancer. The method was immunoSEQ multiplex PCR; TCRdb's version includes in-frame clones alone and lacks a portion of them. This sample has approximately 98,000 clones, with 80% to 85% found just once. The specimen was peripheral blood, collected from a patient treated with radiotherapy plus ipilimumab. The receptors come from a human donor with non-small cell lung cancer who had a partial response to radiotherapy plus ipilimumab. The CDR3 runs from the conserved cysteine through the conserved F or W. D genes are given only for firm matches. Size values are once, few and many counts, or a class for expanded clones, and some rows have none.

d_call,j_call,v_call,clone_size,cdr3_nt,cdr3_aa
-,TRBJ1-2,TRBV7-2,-,TGTGCCAGCAGCTTCGGTACAGACTATGGCTACACCTTC,CASSFGTDYGYTF
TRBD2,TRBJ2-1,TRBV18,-,TGTGCCAGCTCACCAAGGACTAGCAGATACAATGAGCAGTTCTTC,CASSPRTSRYNEQFF
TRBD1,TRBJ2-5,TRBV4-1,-,TGCGCCAGCAGCCAAGACACCTGGACAGGGGGTGGGAAGACCCAGTACTTC,CASSQDTWTGGGKTQYF
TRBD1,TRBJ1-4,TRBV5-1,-,TGCGCCAGCAGCTTTGGACAGGGCTTTAATGAAAAACTGTTTTTT,CASSFGQGFNEKLFF
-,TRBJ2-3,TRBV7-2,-,TGTGCCAGCAGCTTAGTCGGGGTGGTGCACACAGATACGCAGTATTTT,CASSLVGVVHTDTQYF
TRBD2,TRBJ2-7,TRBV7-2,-,TGTGCCAGCAGCTTCCGGAGCGGGAAGTACGAGCAGTACTTC,CASSFRSGKYEQYF
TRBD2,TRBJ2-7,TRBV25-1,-,TGTGCCAGCAATAGCGGGAGCGGCTACGAGCAGTACTTC,CASNSGSGYEQYF
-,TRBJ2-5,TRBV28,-,TGTGCCAGCAGTTCCCGGATAGCGGACAACCAAGAGACCCAGTACTTC,CASSSRIADNQETQYF
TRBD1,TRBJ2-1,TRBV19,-,TGTGCCAGTCGAGAGGGGGCGCGAGTGGGTGAGCAGTTCTTC,CASREGARVGEQFF
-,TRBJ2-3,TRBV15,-,TGTGCCACCAGCAGAGATGCAGGTGGTAGCACAGATACGCAGTATTTT,CATSRDAGGSTDTQYF
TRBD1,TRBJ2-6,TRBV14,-,TGTGCCAGCAGCCAACAAAGTGCCGGCAGGGGGAACGTCCTGACTTTC,CASSQQSAGRGNVLTF
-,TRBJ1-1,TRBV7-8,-,TGTGCCAGCAGCTTAGAGAGCGGGAACACTGAAGCTTTCTTT,CASSLESGNTEAFF
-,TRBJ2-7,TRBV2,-,TGTGCCAGCAGTGACGGGACACTGTCCTACGAGCAGTACTTC,CASSDGTLSYEQYF
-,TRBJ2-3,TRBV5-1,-,TGCGCCAGCAGCTTAAACGCAGGCACAGATACGCAGTATTTT,CASSLNAGTDTQYF
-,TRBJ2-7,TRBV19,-,TGTGCCAGTAGTTTCGAGGATCGAAAAACCTACGAGCAGTACTTC,CASSFEDRKTYEQYF
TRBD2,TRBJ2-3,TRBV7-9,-,TGTGCCAGCGGACTAGCAGCAGATACGCAGTATTTT,CASGLAADTQYF
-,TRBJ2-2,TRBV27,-,TGTGCCAGCAGTTTATGGGGGGCGAACACCGGGGAGCTGTTTTTT,CASSLWGANTGELFF
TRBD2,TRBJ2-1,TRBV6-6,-,TGTGCCAGCAACCGCGGGAGGGCCTCGGGGGAGCAGTTCTTC,CASNRGRASGEQFF
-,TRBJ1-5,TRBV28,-,TGTGCCAGCAGAGTAATCTATAGCAATCAGCCCCAGCATTTT,CASRVIYSNQPQHF
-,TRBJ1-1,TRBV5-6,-,TGTGCCAGCAGCTTGGGAGGCTCTTACACTGAAGCTTTCTTT,CASSLGGSYTEAFF
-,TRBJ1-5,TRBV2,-,TGTGCCAGCAGTTACGGACAGACCAATCAGCCCCAGCATTTT,CASSYGQTNQPQHF
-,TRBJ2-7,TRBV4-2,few,TGTGCCAGCAGCCAAGATAATTCGCGGTCTTCCTACGAGCAGTACTTC,CASSQDNSRSSYEQYF
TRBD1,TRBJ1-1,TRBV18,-,TGTGCCAGCTCACATTCACCGGGACAGGGTATTAGGGACACTGAAGCTTTCTTT,CASSHSPGQGIRDTEAFF
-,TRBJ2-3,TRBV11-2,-,TGTGCCAGCAGCTTCTTGCGGGGAGGAAGTGATACGCAGTATTTT,CASSFLRGGSDTQYF
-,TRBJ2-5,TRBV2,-,TGTGCCAGCAGTCGGGGGGCTCGGGAGACCCAGTACTTC,CASSRGARETQYF
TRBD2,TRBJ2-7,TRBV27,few,TGTGCCAGCAGTTTCTCCCGACTAGCGGGAGCCTACGAGCAGTACTTC,CASSFSRLAGAYEQYF
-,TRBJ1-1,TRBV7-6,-,TGTGCCAGCAGCTACGCCGGGACACTGAACACTGAAGCTTTCTTT,CASSYAGTLNTEAFF
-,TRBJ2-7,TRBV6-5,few,TGTGCCAGCAGTTCCACAGGCTACGAGCAGTACTTC,CASSSTGYEQYF
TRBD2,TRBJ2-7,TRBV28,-,TGTGCCAGCATCCTCAGACTAGCGGGAGATATCACTTACGAGCAGTACTTC,CASILRLAGDITYEQYF
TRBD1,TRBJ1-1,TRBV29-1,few,TGCAGCGTCATGAGAGGGACAGGGGGGTCTGAAGCTTTCTTT,CSVMRGTGGSEAFF
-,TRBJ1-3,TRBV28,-,TGTGCCAGCAGTTTGGGCTTTTCTGGAAACACCATATATTTT,CASSLGFSGNTIYF
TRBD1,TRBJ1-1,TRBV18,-,TGTGCCAGCTCACCACCGACAGGGGAGGACACTGAAGCTTTCTTT,CASSPPTGEDTEAFF
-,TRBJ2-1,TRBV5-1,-,TGCGCCAGCAGGTTAACTGTGGCGCGGAACAATGAGCAGTTCTTC,CASRLTVARNNEQFF
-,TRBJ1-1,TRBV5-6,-,TGTGCCAGCAGCCCCGGGGGAGGGATGGGCACTGAAGCTTTCTTT,CASSPGGGMGTEAFF
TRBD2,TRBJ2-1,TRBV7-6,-,TGTGCCAGCAGCATAGGGACTAGCGGGAATTCCTACAATGAGCAGTTCTTC,CASSIGTSGNSYNEQFF
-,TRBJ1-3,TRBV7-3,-,TGTGCCAGCAGCTTAATGGGGGGGCAGCCGGGAAACACCATATATTTT,CASSLMGGQPGNTIYF
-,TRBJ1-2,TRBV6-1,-,TGTGCCAGCAGTGAAGCTAGTAGAAATAACTATGGCTACACCTTC,CASSEASRNNYGYTF
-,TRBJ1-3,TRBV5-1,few,TGCGCCAGCACCTTTGGGAGCAGGGGCCCTGGAAACACCATATATTTT,CASTFGSRGPGNTIYF
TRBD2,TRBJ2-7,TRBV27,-,TGTGCCAGCAGTAGCTGGAGCGGGAGGGGAGCCCCCTACGAGCAGTACTTC,CASSSWSGRGAPYEQYF
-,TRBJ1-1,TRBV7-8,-,TGTGCCAGCAGCTTAGGGACAGAACAAGCTTTCTTT,CASSLGTEQAFF
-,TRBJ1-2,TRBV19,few,TGTGCCAGTAGTATAATCGGGGAAAACTATGGCTACACCTTC,CASSIIGENYGYTF
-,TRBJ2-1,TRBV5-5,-,TGTGCCAGCAGCTTGAGCAGGGTCGGCAATGAGCAGTTCTTC,CASSLSRVGNEQFF
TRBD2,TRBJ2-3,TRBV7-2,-,TGTGCCAGCAGCCCGGATAGCGGGAGGAGCACAGATACGCAGTATTTT,CASSPDSGRSTDTQYF
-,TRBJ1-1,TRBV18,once,TGTGCCAGCTCTCTCCGTGAAGGCCTCGACAGAAATACCGAAGCTTTCTTT,CASSLREGLDRNTEAFF